Only a few counts were recorded for the clone carrying this T cell receptor beta chain. Its antigen is not identified. The sample belongs to a study of shared clonotypes between healthy human individuals. Study-wide findings and caveats: The sampled material consisted only of blood, and tissue repertoires are likely to differ.

At a deep level, the assay was run. Several immunoSEQ plates held equal portions of the genomic DNA taken from each subset. Assay: immunoSEQ multiplex PCR; the TCRdb copy retains only in-frame clones and omits some. The sample shows hundreds of thousands of clones, 79% of them seen only once. The ends lost 3 bases at V and 8 bases at J; junction bases unmatched: 4. CDR1 is ENHRY and CDR2 is SYGVKD in the germline V gene. This CDR3 has 13 amino acids. The sequencing input was PBMCs. V gene TRBV10-3 combines with J gene TRBJ1-1; 9 positions match TRBD1. The clonotype was recovered from a woman aged 35 to 49 in good health. Some clones in this sample may be carry-over from other donors' samples. CDR3 in DNA: TGTGCCATCAGTGACCGCACAGGGGGCGAAGCTTTCTTT. This sequence encodes CAISDRTGGEAFF.